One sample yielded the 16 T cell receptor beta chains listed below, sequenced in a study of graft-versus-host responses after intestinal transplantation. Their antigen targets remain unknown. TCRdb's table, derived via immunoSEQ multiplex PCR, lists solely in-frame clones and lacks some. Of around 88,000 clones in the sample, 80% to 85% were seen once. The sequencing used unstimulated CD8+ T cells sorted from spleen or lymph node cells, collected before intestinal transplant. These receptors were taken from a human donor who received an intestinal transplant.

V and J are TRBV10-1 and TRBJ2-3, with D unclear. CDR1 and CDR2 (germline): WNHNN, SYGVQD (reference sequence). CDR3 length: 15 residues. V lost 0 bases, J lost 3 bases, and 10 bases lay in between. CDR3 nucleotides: TGCGCCAGCAGTGAGTCAAATTCCGCAACAGATACGCAGTATTTT. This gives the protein CASSESNSATDTQYF.

The DNA of the CDR3 is TGTGCCAGCAGTTCCCCGTCGCGACAGGGGGTAGGGGACGAGCAGTACTTC. This translates into CASSSPSRQGVGDEQYF. V and J are TRBV27 and TRBJ2-7; 9 bases fit TRBD1. This CDR3 comprises 17 residues. CDR1 is MNHEY, CDR2 SMNVEV, per germline (reference sequence). After removal of 4 bases from V and 5 bases from J, the junction contained 15 bases not matched to a gene.

The CDR3, as DNA: TGTGCCAGCGCACTCCCACAGACAGGGGCCTACGAGCAGTACTTC. Protein product: CASALPQTGAYEQYF. The J gene is TRBJ2-7, the V gene TRBV18, with 8 bases lining up with TRBD1. Germline values: CDR1 KGHSH, CDR2 LQKENI. This CDR3 has 15 amino acids. With 8 bases clipped from V and 2 bases from J, the junction kept 11 bases outside the gene matches.

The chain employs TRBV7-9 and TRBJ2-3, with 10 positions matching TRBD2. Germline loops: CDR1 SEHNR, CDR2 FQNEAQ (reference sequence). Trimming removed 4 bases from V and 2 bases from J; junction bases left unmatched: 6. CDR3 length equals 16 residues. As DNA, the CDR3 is TGTGCCAGCAGCTCCCTAGCGGGAGTCTACACAGATACGCAGTATTTT. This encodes CASSSLAGVYTDTQYF.

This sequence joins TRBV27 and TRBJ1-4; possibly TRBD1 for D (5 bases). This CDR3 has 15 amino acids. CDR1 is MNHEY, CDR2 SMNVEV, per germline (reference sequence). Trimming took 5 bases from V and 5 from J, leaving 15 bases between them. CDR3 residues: CASSPLDSPNEKLFF. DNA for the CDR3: TGTGCCAGCAGTCCCCTCGACAGCCCCAATGAAAAACTGTTTTTT.

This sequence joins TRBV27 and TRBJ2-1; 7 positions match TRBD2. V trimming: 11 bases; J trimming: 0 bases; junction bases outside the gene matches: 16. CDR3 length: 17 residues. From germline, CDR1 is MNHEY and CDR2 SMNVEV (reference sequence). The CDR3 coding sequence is TGTGCCGGCAAGAGGTGCAGCGGGGCTAGCTCCTACAATGAGCAGTTCTTC. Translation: CAGKRCSGASSYNEQFF.

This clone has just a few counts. CDR3 sequence reads: CASSPPKGPPPYEQYF. The CDR3 DNA follows: TGTGCCAGCAGCCCCCCGAAGGGGCCTCCCCCGTACGAGCAGTACTTC. This chain connects TRBV11-2 to TRBJ2-7, with D perhaps TRBD1 (5 bases). Trimming took off 5 bases at V and 4 bases at J, with 21 bases between the two ends. Germline-derived CDR1 and CDR2 are SGHAT and FQNNGV. The CDR3 is 16 residues long.

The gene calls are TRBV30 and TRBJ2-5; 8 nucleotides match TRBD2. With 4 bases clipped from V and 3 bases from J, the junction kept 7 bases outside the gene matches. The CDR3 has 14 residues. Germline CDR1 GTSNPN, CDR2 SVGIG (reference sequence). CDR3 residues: CAWMGLGGEETQYF. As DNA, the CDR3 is TGTGCCTGGATGGGACTAGGAGGGGAAGAGACCCAGTACTTC.

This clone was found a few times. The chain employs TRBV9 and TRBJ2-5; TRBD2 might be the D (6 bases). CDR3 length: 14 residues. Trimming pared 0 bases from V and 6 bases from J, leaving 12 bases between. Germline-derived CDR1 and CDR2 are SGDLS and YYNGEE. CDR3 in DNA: TGTGCCAGCAGCGTAGGCTGGCGGGGAAAGACCCAGTACTTC. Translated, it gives CASSVGWRGKTQYF.

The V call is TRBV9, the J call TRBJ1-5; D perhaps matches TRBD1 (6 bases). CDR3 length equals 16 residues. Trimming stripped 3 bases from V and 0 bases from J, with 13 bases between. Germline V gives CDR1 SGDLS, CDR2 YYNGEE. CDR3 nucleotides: TGTGCCAGCAGCGAGGGACAATCCAATAGCAATCAGCCCCAGCATTTT. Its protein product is CASSEGQSNSNQPQHF.

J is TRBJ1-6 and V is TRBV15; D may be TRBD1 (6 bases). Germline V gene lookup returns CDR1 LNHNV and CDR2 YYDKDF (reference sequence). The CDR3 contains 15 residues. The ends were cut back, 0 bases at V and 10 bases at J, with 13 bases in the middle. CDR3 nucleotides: TGTGCCACCAGCAGAGACAGGGGATTGGGATCACCCCTCCACTTT. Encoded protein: CATSRDRGLGSPLHF.

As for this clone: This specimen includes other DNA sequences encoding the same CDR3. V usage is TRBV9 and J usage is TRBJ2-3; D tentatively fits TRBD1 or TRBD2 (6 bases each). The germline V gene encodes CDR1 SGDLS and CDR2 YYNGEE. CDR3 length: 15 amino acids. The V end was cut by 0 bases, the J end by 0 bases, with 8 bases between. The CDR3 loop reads CASSVAGASTDTQYF. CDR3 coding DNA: TGTGCCAGCAGCGTAGCGGGGGCTAGCACAGATACGCAGTATTTT.

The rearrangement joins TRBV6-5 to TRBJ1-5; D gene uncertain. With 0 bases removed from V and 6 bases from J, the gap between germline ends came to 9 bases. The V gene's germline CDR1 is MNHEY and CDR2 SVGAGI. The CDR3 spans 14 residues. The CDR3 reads CASSYSAGIQPQHF. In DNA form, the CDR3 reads TGTGCCAGCAGTTACTCGGCCGGGATTCAGCCCCAGCATTTT.

The CDR3 region is CASSQDSASGAYNEQFF. In nucleotides, the CDR3 is TGCGCCAGCAGCCAAGATTCGGCTAGCGGGGCGTACAATGAGCAGTTCTTC. This chain uses TRBV4-1 with TRBJ2-1; TRBD2 agrees at 9 bases. In germline, CDR1 is MGHRA, CDR2 YSYEKL. The CDR3 spans 17 residues. J gave up 4 bases and V 0 bases, and 7 bases lay outside the gene matches.

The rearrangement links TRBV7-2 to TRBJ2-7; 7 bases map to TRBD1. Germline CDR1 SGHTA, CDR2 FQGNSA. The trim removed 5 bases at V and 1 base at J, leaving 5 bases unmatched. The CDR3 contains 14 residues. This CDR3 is CASSPEQGSYEQYF. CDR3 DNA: TGTGCCAGCAGCCCCGAACAGGGGTCCTACGAGCAGTACTTC.

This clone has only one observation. This CDR3 is CASSPGTVTSNEKLFF. DNA for the CDR3: TGCGCCAGCAGCCCCGGGACAGTGACTTCTAATGAAAAACTGTTTTTT. This rearrangement joins TRBV4-1 to TRBJ1-4, with 7 bases lining up with TRBD1. Germline CDR1 is MGHRA and CDR2 is YSYEKL. The CDR3 is 16 amino acids. V lost 4 bases, J lost 3 bases, and 8 bases stayed unmatched.